This T cell receptor (beta chain) appears in the sequencing data of a study of cytomegalovirus exposure and HLA in healthy donors (dated by TCRdb to the late 2010s). Background for the entire study: In an earlier analysis of 550 to 750 of the donors, less than 350 Gb of sequence data and 95 million to 130 million unique TCR beta sequences from about 179 million T cells were reported. Roughly 300 gigabases of sequencing data and 75 million to 85 million unique TCR sequences made up an early release that covered over 550 HLA-typed donors. Of the approximately 400 genotyped donors, about 80% fell in the genetic ancestry cluster associated with self-reported Caucasian donors. The aim of the study was to test whether cataloging public T cell receptors could identify signatures of past pathogen exposure. Using immunosequencing, the study profiled T cell repertoires from around 680 subjects and related those repertoires to cytomegalovirus serostatus. Along with the approximately 650-subject first cohort, a separate validation cohort of around 120 different subjects was used. High-throughput TCR immunosequencing, statistical association of individual TCRs with disease status, and machine learning were combined to predict cytomegalovirus infection status. To study patterns of TCR occurrence, a later analysis re-analyzed previously published TCR beta repertoires from 550 to 800 donors and added high-resolution HLA genotyping. Rather than using new phenotypic data, the later analysis identified candidate immune exposures from TCR beta sequences and from how often those sequences occurred across donors. To decide whether each TCR beta V gene segment behaved as functional or pseudogenic, an earlier analysis of approximately 600 of the donors relied on high-throughput TCR beta sequencing. Donor age, sex, ethnicity and CMV serostatus were compiled together with the repertoire data. Genome-wide SNP genotypes for about three fifths of the roughly 700 donors were used in a later genetic analysis, which treated that subset as a discovery cohort. All discovery cohort repertoires had been generated using a single sequencing platform. Both class I and class II loci were covered by HLA typing, at four-digit resolution. The number of donors typed differed by locus, with 629-630 for A, B, C, DRB1 and DQB1, 522 for DQA1, about 610 for DPA1, and about 450 for DPB1. Five DR-DQ haplotypes were treated as single units for association and clustering because of strong linkage in the cohort. Across approximately 400 genotyped donors of the cohort, an average of approximately 200,000 unique TCR beta nucleotide sequences per donor were sequenced, and 15% to 20% of those sequences were non-productive. What the study reported, not specific to this receptor: Because counts were too low, 15 or so rarely observed V segments, including chromosome 9 orphons, were excluded from the earlier analysis of several hundred of the donors. A total of 150 to 200 TCR beta chains were listed by the study as associated with cytomegalovirus. HLA typing was unavailable for some donors at each locus, so association tests used only the typed subset. The 87-base-pair reads could not distinguish some IMGT-functional V segments, including TRBV6-2 and TRBV6-3, so those segments were excluded. Immune exposure information for the cohort was limited to CMV serostatus. In a later analysis, most CMV-associated TCR beta chains were found to appear HLA-restricted, with HLA associations seemingly driven largely by CMV exposure. A cluster of highly shared sequence variants was judged likely to be a technical artifact of the sequencing pipeline. Correlated functional status among segregating V segments might reflect linkage disequilibrium, but an unknown experimental factor could not be ruled out. In an earlier analysis of several hundred of the donors, most TCR beta V segments were observed in productive rearrangements about 87% or about 30% of the time, broadly matching IMGT annotations. Cytomegalovirus status was reported to be diagnosed by the classifier with high specificity and sensitivity in both the original and validation cohorts. A later analysis associated roughly 17,000 TCR beta sequences with specific HLA alleles at a false discovery rate of 0.05. In a later analysis, HLA-associated TCR beta chains showed more clonal expansion and lower generation probabilities than non-associated chains that were equally common. A further reported finding was that TCR beta sequences accurately predicted the HLA-A and HLA-B alleles for most subjects in the first cohort. According to a later analysis, TCR association rates differed among HLA loci, with DRB1 alleles showing the most associated TCRs and HLA-C alleles showing the fewest. While some public TCRs were present in many individuals, most TCR sequences turned up only very rarely across donors. The cohort was sequenced for TCR beta chains only, and without alpha or paired-chain data the features that could be detected were limited. A later analysis reported that several top co-occurrence clusters appeared linked to parvovirus B19, influenza, CMV and Epstein-Barr virus. In a later genetic analysis, a missense DCLRE1C variant was associated with V-gene and J-gene trimming of TCR beta chains, and the association was replicated in an independent cohort. A few of the identified cytomegalovirus-associated TCR beta chains were confirmed in vitro to be specific for cytomegalovirus antigens. When HLA alleles, especially DR and DQ, strongly co-occurred, TCR associations were difficult to assign to individual alleles. Compared with the 666-donor mean, donors in an Asian-associated ancestry cluster had fewer N-insertions in productive TCRs, according to a later genetic analysis. Presence/absence analyses assumed roughly uniform sequencing depth across donors, an assumption that may not hold. It was suggested by the authors that the approach could potentially be generalized to other disease states and immunological phenotypes.

As to this clone: Its antigen specificity is not known. The conserved phenylalanine or tryptophan is not found at the CDR3 terminus, so this likely reflects a read error.

The CDR3 totals 13 residues, both ends included. Kept here is only the CDR3 DNA, which spans 39 bases and is read in frame from base 1. The germline V gene sets CDR1 to ENHRY and CDR2 to SYGVKD. The library was made by the immunoSEQ multiplex PCR assay. A mixture of 60 forward primers for TCR Vbeta segments and 13 reverse primers for TCR Jbeta segments was used in the multiplex PCR. The CDR3 region of rearranged TCR beta genes was amplified from genomic DNA with a multiplex PCR assay. On the Illumina HiSeq System, the amplified TCR beta libraries were sequenced as 87-base-pair reads. In the source study's methods: In a later analysis, tens of millions of unique TCR beta chains were counted across the 690 or so repertoires, and approximately 9.9 million of these chains were shared by at least two donors. A nearest-neighbor algorithm error-corrected the raw reads and collapsed the reads into unique sequences, merging closely related sequences to remove PCR and sequencing errors. To assign V, D and J gene segments, CDR3 sequences were aligned to IMGT reference sequences. For a sequence to be retained, a match of at least six nucleotides was required to both a V gene segment and a J gene segment. Rearrangements were classified as productive when the CDR3 lacked stop codons and remained in frame with V and J, and all other rearrangements were classified as non-productive. CDR3 was defined according to IMGT convention as the region running from the second conserved V-encoded cysteine to the conserved J-encoded phenylalanine. Sequences without an unambiguous match to a single V gene segment were excluded from the earlier analysis of almost 600 of the donors. In an earlier analysis of approximately 550 of the donors, V segments were called functional above 56.7% productive rearrangements and were called segregating when the between-donor standard deviation exceeded 5%. A statistical classification framework was built for diagnosing cytomegalovirus status from the catalog of TCR beta chain sequences. A later analysis assigned V and J genes by comparing TCR nucleotide sequences with IMGT/GENE-DB human TR gene sequences. In a later analysis, CDR3 sequences and most-parsimonious VDJ recombination scenarios were assigned using the TCRdist pipeline. In a later analysis, every TCR beta chain was defined by the combination of its CDR3 amino acid sequence and its V-gene family, and reads without a unique V-gene family were dropped. A later analysis removed roughly 590 highly shared, low-generation-probability nucleotide sequences to deal with suspected cross-contamination and a sequencing artifact. For each public chain, a later analysis derived a clonal expansion index from normalized ranks of inferred template counts within each repertoire. Generation probabilities in a later analysis came from a VDJ recombination model fitted to out-of-frame rearrangements, and those results were checked against IGoR. A later analysis scored TCR-TCR, TCR-HLA and TCR-CMV co-occurrence with hypergeometric tests, applying a repertoire-size bias correction to TCR pairs. In a later analysis, false discovery rates were estimated by permuting HLA or CMV assignments 20 times. In a later analysis, co-occurring TCRs were grouped with DBSCAN, and TCRdist sequence similarity was added when clustering was performed within HLA-allele-positive subsets. For co-occurrence clustering, repertoires with fewer than 30,000 or more than 120,000 public chains were excluded, along with several repertoires with anomalous nucleotide sharing. As stored in TCRdb, this immuneACCESS dataset retains in-frame rearrangements with V and J assigned. A fraction of the clones does not appear; measured against another copy, unresolved V genes explain less than half of the discrepancy, and the remainder lacks a known reason. V, J and clone size are taken as reported in that table, and D and trimming were inferred from the DNA itself. This sample lists some 100,000 clones; approximately 80% were detected once. Of the sample, more than 0.95% is held by the ten largest clones.

The cohort was made up of several hundred healthy bone marrow donors. Cohort members were all nominally healthy when sampled, although unrecorded immune exposures were likely present. The donor tested CMV seronegative, placing the donor among the 350 or so seronegative members of the cohort. A peripheral blood sample was collected from each donor, and TCR beta sequencing was performed on peripheral blood mononuclear cells. The Qiagen DNeasy Blood Extraction Kit was used to extract genomic DNA from the blood cell samples. This receptor was obtained from a woman between 18 and 29 years old in good health and CMV-seronegative. The source material was PBMCs. This receptor chain uses TRBV10-3 and TRBJ1-1; the D segment could be TRBD1, given 5 matching bases. The CDR3 in this case is CAINEKQATEAFS. The nucleotide sequence is given as TGTGCCATCAATGAGAAACAGGCCACTGAAGCTTTCTCT.